This T cell receptor beta chain stems from a study of CD8 T cells in Susac syndrome. In blood CD8+ and CD4+ T cells, TCR beta underwent sequencing. With random hexamers, 0.5 to 1 ug RNA was reverse transcribed. TCRdb redid the calling of the immunoSEQ multiplex PCR reads with MiXCR, one entry per CDR3 protein. The repertoire holds hundreds of thousands of distinct CDR3 sequences, with approximately 81% as singletons. Germline V gene data show CDR1 as LGHNA and CDR2 as YNFKEQ. CDR3 size: 17 residues. V lost 1 base and J lost 0; bases outside the gene matches: 3. The genes are TRBV4-2 and TRBJ2-1; TRBD2 aligns across 10 bases. The receptor was derived from a human donor with multiple sclerosis. The sequenced material came from CD8+ T cells from PBMCs. The DNA for the CDR3 is TGTGCCAGCAGCCAAGTGGTAGCGGGAGGCTCCTACAATGAGCAGTTCTTC. It codes for CASSQVVAGGSYNEQFF.